Following are 2 T cell receptor beta chains from one sample sequenced in a study of early T cells in non-severe SARS-CoV-2 infection. One entry per CDR3 protein results from TCRdb running MiXCR on the 5' RACE reads. The sample has more than 20,000 distinct CDR3 sequences; about 4% are singletons. Sample: whole blood. These receptors were collected from an adult who was a healthcare worker with PCR-confirmed SARS-CoV-2 infection or an uninfected control (not recorded which).

This clonotype was seen ten or more times. The chain carries TRBV10-3 and TRBJ2-2; 8 bases map to TRBD1. The CDR3 covers 14 residues. CDR1 and CDR2 (germline): ENHRY, SYGVKD. The trim removed 2 bases at V and 4 bases at J, leaving 0 bases unmatched. Here the CDR3 reads CAISEDRGTGELFF. The CDR3 bases are TGTGCCATCAGTGAGGACAGGGGCACCGGGGAGCTGTTTTTT.

The table lists this clonotype with a few counts. The chain recombines TRBV6-1 with TRBJ2-7, with TRBD1 identical over 12 bases. CDR1 is MNHNS and CDR2 is SASEGT in the germline V gene. V gave up 4 bases and J gave up 5 bases; unmatched junction bases: 3. There are 14 residues in the CDR3. The DNA for the CDR3 is TGTGCCAGCAGTGCCGGGACAGGGGGCAACGAGCAGTACTTC. Translating it yields CASSAGTGGNEQYF.